This TCR beta chain was sequenced during a study of shared clonotypes between healthy human individuals. Whole-study findings and limits: Donor scarcity curtailed the genetic and exposure-history diversity represented herein.

CDR3 length: 14 amino acids. Trimming took 3 bases from V and 1 from J; bases not matched to a gene: 1. Per the germline V gene, CDR1 is SGHRS and CDR2 is YFSETQ. Unsorted samples relied on tens of millions of PBMCs, which served as the source of genomic DNA. As regards this clone: As yet, its antigen is unknown. This sample includes further DNA sequences coding for the same CDR3.

The study ran the assay at deep level. In the authors' workflow: Without quality scores, immunoSEQ junctional reads could not be filtered like full-length reads. The method was immunoSEQ multiplex PCR; TCRdb's version includes in-frame clones alone and lacks a portion of them. V and J calls and clone size are those listed in that table; D and trimming were worked out from the DNA. The sample holds about 560,000 clones, around 78% seen once. The source material was PBMCs. The receptor was derived from a woman in her thirties or forties in good health. Some clones in this sample may be carry-over from other donors' samples. V is TRBV5-1 and J is TRBJ2-7; 10 bases fit TRBD1. CDR3 protein: CASSSGQGSYEQYF. CDR3 DNA sequence: TGCGCCAGCAGCTCGGGACAGGGGTCCTACGAGCAGTACTTC.